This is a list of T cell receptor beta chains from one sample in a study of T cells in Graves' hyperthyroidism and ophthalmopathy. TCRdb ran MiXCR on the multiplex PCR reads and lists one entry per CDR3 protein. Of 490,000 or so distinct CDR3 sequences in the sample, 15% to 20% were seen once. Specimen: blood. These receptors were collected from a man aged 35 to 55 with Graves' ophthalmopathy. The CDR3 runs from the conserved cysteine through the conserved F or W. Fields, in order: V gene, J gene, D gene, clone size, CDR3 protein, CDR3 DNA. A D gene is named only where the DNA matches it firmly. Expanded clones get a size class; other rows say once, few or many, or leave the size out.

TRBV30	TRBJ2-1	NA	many	CAWSKWTQPNEQFF	TGTGCCTGGAGTAAATGGACTCAACCAAATGAGCAGTTCTTC
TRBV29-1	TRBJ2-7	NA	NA	CSVSSASSYEQYF	TGCAGCGTCTCTAGCGCGAGCTCCTACGAGCAGTACTTC
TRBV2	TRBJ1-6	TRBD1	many	CASSRTGTTPLHF	TGTGCCAGCAGTCGGACAGGGACGACACCCCTCCACTTT
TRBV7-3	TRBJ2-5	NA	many	CASSLTGLVQETQYF	TGTGCCAGCAGCTTAACGGGACTGGTCCAGGAGACCCAGTACTTC
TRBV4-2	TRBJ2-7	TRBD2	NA	CASSQAGTSGTDLYEQYF	TGTGCCAGCAGCCAAGCCGGGACTAGCGGGACCGATTTGTACGAGCAGTACTTC
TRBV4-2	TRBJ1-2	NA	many	CASSQDWKAPDYGYTF	TGTGCCAGCAGCCAAGATTGGAAAGCGCCAGACTATGGCTACACCTTC
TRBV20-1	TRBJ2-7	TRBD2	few	CSSPSGSPYEQYF	TGCAGTTCCCCTAGCGGGAGTCCCTACGAGCAGTACTTC
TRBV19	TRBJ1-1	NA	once	CASKRGGSENTEAFF	TGTGCCAGTAAAAGGGGGGGGAGTGAGAACACTGAAGCTTTCTTT
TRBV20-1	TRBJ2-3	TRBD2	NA	CSATKRLAGGPDTQYF	TGCAGTGCTACCAAAAGACTAGCGGGAGGGCCCGATACGCAGTATTTT
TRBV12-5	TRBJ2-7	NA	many	CASGSLTYEQYF	TGTGCTAGTGGTTCCCTCACCTACGAGCAGTACTTC
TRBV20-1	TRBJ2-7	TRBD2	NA	CSASLGRAGGSYEQYF	TGCAGTGCTAGCCTCGGGAGGGCGGGAGGCTCCTACGAGCAGTACTTC
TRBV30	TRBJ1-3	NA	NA	CAWSVLSTRNTIYF	TGTGCCTGGAGTGTACTTTCCACGCGAAACACCATATATTTT
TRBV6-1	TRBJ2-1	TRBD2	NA	CASCVGGRLNEQFF	TGTGCCAGTTGCGTGGGAGGGAGATTGAATGAGCAGTTCTTC